The clone carrying this TCR beta chain was seen ten or more times. Its antigen is undetermined. RNA transcripts yielded amplified TCR beta CDR3 regions. The HTBI primer set drove a first-round RT-PCR of the TCR CDR3. TCRdb recomputed calls from the multiplex PCR reads with MiXCR, one row per CDR3 protein. The table includes about 210,000 distinct CDR3 sequences, roughly a sixth detected once. V gave up 2 bases and J gave up 4 bases; unmatched junction bases: 9. The CDR3 runs 16 residues. The germline CDR1 and CDR2 sequences are SGHVS and FQNEAQ. The record originates from a study of T cells in Graves' hyperthyroidism and ophthalmopathy. Findings and caveats of the study: In simple terms, a model built on 13 V-J features told ophthalmopathy apart from stable hyperthyroidism.

Specimen: blood. J is TRBJ2-3 and V is TRBV7-8, with 7 bases fitting TRBD2. The clonotype was recovered from a man aged 50 to 59 with Graves' hyperthyroidism. In DNA, the CDR3 is TGTGCCAGCAGCTTATGGCGGGGGAGTTCGGCAGATACGCAGTATTTT. Amino acid sequence: CASSLWRGSSADTQYF.